This T cell receptor (beta chain) was observed in a study of shared clonotypes between healthy human individuals. Using immunoSEQ multiplex PCR, the repertoire was profiled, and TCRdb retains in-frame clones only, with some absent. This sample has under 2.5 million clones, with just under 95% found just once. The CDR3 is 17 amino acids. The V gene's germline CDR1 is SQVTM and CDR2 ANQGSEA. J lost 9 bases, V lost 4 bases, and 19 bases had no gene match. Investigators divided CD4+ cells into CD45RA+ naive and CD45RA-negative memory subsets. The sample taken for sequencing was naive CD4+ T cells from PBMCs. Noted subset: CD45RA+ positively selected. The sequence was obtained from a man aged 18 to 29 in good health. Some clones in this sample may be carry-over from other donors' samples. The V gene is TRBV29-1, the J gene TRBJ2-1; 9 bases agree with TRBD2. CDR3 in amino acids: CSVASGTITMSNFEQFF. In nucleotides, the CDR3 is TGCAGCGTTGCTAGCGGGACAATTACAATGAGTAATTTTGAGCAGTTCTTC.